This T cell receptor beta chain comes out of a study of cytomegalovirus exposure and HLA in healthy donors. Study-level points and caveats: By a later analysis, the bulk of CMV-associated TCR beta chains appeared HLA-restricted.

As regards this clone: Its antigen is unknown.

V dropped 0 bases and J dropped 4; count of bases not matched to a gene: 12. Looked up from germline, CDR1 is SGHDT and CDR2 is YYEEEE. There are 17 residues in the CDR3. The PCR was carried out with 60 Vbeta primers and 13 Jbeta primers. Here immunoSEQ multiplex PCR was the method, and the copy in TCRdb shows in-frame clones only, minus some. The sample has around 63,000 clones; approximately 81% are singletons. Specimen: PBMCs. This clonotype originated in a woman in her twenties or thirties in good health and CMV-seronegative. The rearrangement uses TRBV5-6 and TRBJ1-1; TRBD1 matches at 7 bases. The CDR3 bases are TGTGCCAGCAGCTTGGAGACAGGGAATCACGGGACCACTGAAGCTTTCTTT. It codes for CASSLETGNHGTTEAFF.